The T cell receptor beta chain under discussion was sequenced for a study of CD8 T cells in ankylosing spondylitis. Study results and caveats: It was reported that disease-linked clones were significantly enriched in matched ankylosing spondylitis synovial fluid.

Comments on this clonotype: As yet, its antigen is unknown.

MiXCR, run by TCRdb on the 5' RACE reads, gives a single entry per CDR3 protein. The repertoire holds 110,000 to 150,000 distinct CDR3 sequences, with roughly 7.7% as singletons. This CDR3 contains 14 residues. Trimming cost V 5 bases and J 6 bases, with 16 bases left between them. From germline, CDR1 is SGHTA and CDR2 FQGNSA. The sequence derives from a male donor with ankylosing spondylitis. The specimen was synovial fluid, either unsorted or a sorted T cell fraction (not recorded which). The chain couples TRBV7-2 to TRBJ1-1; D is possibly TRBD1 (5 bases). In DNA form, the CDR3 reads TGTGCCAGCAGCCCCGGGACGGCCTGGGCTGAAGCTTTCTTT. Amino acid sequence: CASSPGTAWAEAFF.